This T cell receptor (beta chain) is from a study of T cell changes during pregnancy in multiple sclerosis. The repertoire was sequenced with immunoSEQ multiplex PCR; TCRdb's copy has only in-frame clones and lacks some. Of more than 50,000 clones detected, 89% appear once; the ten largest clones hold roughly 2.5%. CDR1 is MNHEY, CDR2 SMNVEV, per germline (reference sequence). Trimming cost V 6 bases and J 2 bases; bases outside gene matches: 4. The CDR3 runs to 15 residues. The gene calls are TRBV27 and TRBJ2-6, with 7 bases that match TRBD1. The source material was peripheral blood, sampled in the first trimester of pregnancy. The source of this sequence is a female donor with multiple sclerosis, enrolled in a pregnancy study. The CDR3 spells CASSPQGAGANVLTF. The CDR3 DNA reads as TGTGCCAGCAGCCCGCAGGGGGCTGGGGCCAACGTCCTGACTTTC. The full variable domain, with the rest looked up from reference TRBV27 and TRBJ2-6, is EAQVTQNPRYLITVTGKKLTVTCSQNMNHEYMSWYRQDPGLGLRQIYYSMNVEVTDKGDVPEGYKVSRKEKRNFPLILESPSPNQTSLYFCASSPQGAGANVLTFGAGSRLTVL.